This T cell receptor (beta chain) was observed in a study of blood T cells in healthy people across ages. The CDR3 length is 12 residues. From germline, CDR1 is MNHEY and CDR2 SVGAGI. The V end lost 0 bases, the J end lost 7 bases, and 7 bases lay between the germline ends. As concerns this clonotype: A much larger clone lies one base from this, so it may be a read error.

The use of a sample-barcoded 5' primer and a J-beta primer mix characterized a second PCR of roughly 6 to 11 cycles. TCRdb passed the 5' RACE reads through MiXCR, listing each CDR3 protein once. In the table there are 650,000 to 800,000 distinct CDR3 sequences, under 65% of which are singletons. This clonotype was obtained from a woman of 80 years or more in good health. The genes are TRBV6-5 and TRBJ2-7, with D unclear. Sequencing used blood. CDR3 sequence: CASSYSPGEQYF. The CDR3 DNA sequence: TGTGCCAGCAGTTACTCCCCCGGGGAGCAGTACTTC.